This T cell receptor beta chain was identified in a study of early T cells in non-severe SARS-CoV-2 infection. cDNA molecules, individually, were tagged with unique molecular identifiers. Via MiXCR, TCRdb re-called the 5' RACE reads, giving one row per CDR3 protein. Of tens of thousands of distinct CDR3 sequences detected, 14% to 15% appear once; the ten largest clones hold 5.5%. This CDR3 region has 17 residues. Germline CDR1 is DFQATT and CDR2 is SNEGSKA (reference sequence). Trimming took 0 bases from V and 6 from J, leaving 24 bases between them. The source material was whole blood. The chain carries TRBV20-1 and TRBJ2-7; D is possibly TRBD2 (6 bases). This clonotype was obtained from an adult who was a healthcare worker with PCR-confirmed SARS-CoV-2 infection or an uninfected control (not recorded which). The CDR3 DNA reads as TGCAGTGCTAGAGATCAATTTTCTAGCGAGAGTCGCGGCGAGCAGTACTTC. Translating it yields CSARDQFSSESRGEQYF.